This T cell receptor (beta chain) was retrieved from a study of blood T cell repertoires in COVID-19. Study-level information: There were acute and convalescent COVID-19 samples, and they came from the United States, Italy and Spain.

The germline CDR1 and CDR2 sequences are LGHDT and YNNKEL (reference sequence). Trimming left V 3 bases short and J 3 bases short, with 11 bases between. The CDR3 covers 14 residues. Only one count was recorded for this clone. Study processing details: Reference gene primer amplification gave nucleated cell count estimates. This table comes from immunoSEQ multiplex PCR, and its TCRdb copy is limited to in-frame clones, with some not included. V, J and clone size are taken as reported in that table, and D and trimming were inferred from the DNA itself. The profile shows some 150,000 clones, 81% of them singletons.

The chain is built from TRBV3-1 (or the pseudogene TRBV3-2) and TRBJ1-2; D gene uncertain. The sequence derives from a woman aged 55-70 years with active or convalescent COVID-19. The source material was peripheral blood. CDR3 in amino acids: CASSQRESDYGYTF. CDR3 DNA: TGTGCCAGCAGCCAGAGGGAGAGTGACTATGGCTACACCTTC.